This entry is about one T cell receptor beta chain. The antigen this receptor binds is unknown. Nothing much larger sits one base from this clone, and base qualities are not available. Looking up the germline V gene yields CDR1 SGHAT and CDR2 FQNNGV. V is cut by 2 bases and J by 5 bases, and the space between the germline ends is 12 bases. The CDR3 covers 14 residues, taking in both the cysteine and the phenylalanine. The entry retains the CDR3 DNA only, 42 bases that are in frame from base 1. This entry is derived from a study of shared clonotypes between healthy human individuals (dated by TCRdb to between 2020 and 2021). Looking at the study overall: Two women and three men aged 18 to 49 years were included in the cohort. For each donor, CD4 naive and CD4 memory were each given three plates, CD8 naive was given two plates, and CD8 memory was given one plate. To estimate repertoire size and how much clonotypes are shared between individuals, the study performed deep sequencing of blood TCR repertoires from a few healthy adults. Different laboratories and diverse techniques were used to prepare libraries and sequence TCR repertoires, to increase sequencing depth and limit assay-specific biases. Between about 0.8 and 8.9 billion PBMCs per donor were obtained by leukapheresis.

CD8 naive samples consisted of CD45RO-negative cells that were positively selected for CCR7, yielding a CD45RA+CCR7+ population without TemRA cells. Donors were healthy HIV-negative adults with no recently reported acute infections or vaccinations. Every donor was a Caucasian adult residing in Nashville, Tennessee, USA. Blood was obtained by leukapheresis, after which PBMCs were separated by Ficoll-Histopaque density gradient centrifugation and cryopreserved in liquid nitrogen vapor phase. Purity and quantity of every magnetically sorted T cell population were checked by analytical flow cytometry. Genomic DNA was isolated from every sorted fraction and measured by UV absorbance on a Nanodrop 2000c. Using the deep immunoSEQ assay, multiplex PCR amplified TCR CDR3 regions from genomic DNA. Extracted genomic DNA from each cell subset was distributed evenly across all wells of several immunoSEQ 96-well plates, and each plate was treated as a replicate. For sorted subsets, each replicate PCR was loaded with 200 to 250 ng genomic DNA, equivalent to 25,000 to 30,000 T cell genomes. Purified libraries were quantified with a Qubit 3.0 fluorometer, sized on a Bioanalyzer 2100, and re-quantified with the KAPA Library Quantification kit. Each immunoSEQ 96-well plate was sequenced on its own single-read 150-cycle Illumina NextSeq 550 flow cell. As for the original processing: Because the immunoSEQ output held only junctional sequences and lacked quality scores, the filtering could not match the filtering applied to full-length reads. Sequences were annotated with PyIR, a Python wrapper for IgBLAST v1.9, and V/J genes and CDR3 were assigned using IMGT germline references. Reads were filtered out if the reads had weak V/J assignments (E-value above 1e-6), no CDR3, stop codons, out-of-frame junctions, or ambiguous translated residues. A V3J clonotype was defined by an identical inferred V gene, J gene, and CDR3 amino acid sequence. To compute the percentage overlap between repertoires, the number of shared unique clonotypes was divided by the size of the smaller repertoire. Richness of each repertoire was evaluated using RTK rarefaction, the Chao1 estimator, and Recon v2.1 estimates of unobserved clonotypes. For all TCRbeta clonotypes obtained by the gDNA method from a few donors, generation probabilities were computed with OLGA. TCRdb took this table from immuneACCESS and kept in-frame rearrangements with V and J called. Such tables lack part of the clones; where checked against another copy, unresolved V genes explain under half of the gap, and the rest is unexplained. For V, J and clone size, that table is used; D and trimming come from the DNA. Within this sample are fewer than 1 million clones, with about 96% of them counted one time only. Approximately 0.2% of the sample lies in the top ten.

Study-wide conclusions, independent of this receptor: Across a few donors, approximately 5% of naive CD4, approximately 3.6% of naive CD8, roughly 2.2% of memory CD4, and under 0.45% of memory CD8 clonotypes were shared. The genetic and exposure-history diversity represented was limited by the small number of donors. Even with the large sequencing depth, rarefaction of the sorted-subset datasets indicated that sequencing was incomplete. Pairwise subsampling indicated that sequencing depth was expected to affect the degree of clonotype sharing among donors. Naive subsets generally had larger estimated clonotype richness than memory subsets did. Sampling was restricted to blood, and TCR repertoires in tissue are likely to differ from TCR repertoires in blood. Compared with non-shared clonotypes, the clonotypes found in all four sorted-subset donors had higher generation probabilities.

This receptor chain uses TRBV11-2 and TRBJ1-2, with no D gene named confidently. The sample taken for sequencing was naive CD8+ T cells sorted from blood. Explained via the paper, the cell subset or site label denotes: CD45RA+CCR7+. This clonotype was sampled from a young man in good health. The CDR3 in this case is CASSLHPAVYGYTF. The sequenced DNA is TGTGCCAGCAGCTTACACCCAGCGGTATATGGCTACACCTTC. Outside the CDR3, residues come from the reference TRBV11-2 and TRBJ1-2 proteins, so the full variable domain is: EAGVAQSPRYKIIEKRQSVAFWCNPISGHATLYWYQQILGQGPKLLIQFQNNGVVDDSQLPKDRFSAERLKGVDSTLKIQPAKLEDSAVYLCASSLHPAVYGYTFGSGTRLTVV.